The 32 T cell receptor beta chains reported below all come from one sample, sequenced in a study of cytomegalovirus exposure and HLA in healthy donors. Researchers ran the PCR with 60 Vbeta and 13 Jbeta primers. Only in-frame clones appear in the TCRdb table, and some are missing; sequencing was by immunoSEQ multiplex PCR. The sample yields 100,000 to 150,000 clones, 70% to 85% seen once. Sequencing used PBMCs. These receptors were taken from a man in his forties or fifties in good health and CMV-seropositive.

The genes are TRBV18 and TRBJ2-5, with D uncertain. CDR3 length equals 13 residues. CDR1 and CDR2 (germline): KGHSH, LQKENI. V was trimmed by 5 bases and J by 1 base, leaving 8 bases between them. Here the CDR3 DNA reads TGTGCCAGCTCATCCGCGTCCCAAGAGACCCAGTACTTC. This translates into CASSSASQETQYF.

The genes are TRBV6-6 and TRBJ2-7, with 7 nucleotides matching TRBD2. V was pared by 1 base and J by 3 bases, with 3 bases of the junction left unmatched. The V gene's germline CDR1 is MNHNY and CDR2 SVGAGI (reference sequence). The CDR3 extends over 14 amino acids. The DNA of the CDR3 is TGTGCCAGCAGTTACTTGGCTAGCGGCTACGAGCAGTACTTC. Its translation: CASSYLASGYEQYF.

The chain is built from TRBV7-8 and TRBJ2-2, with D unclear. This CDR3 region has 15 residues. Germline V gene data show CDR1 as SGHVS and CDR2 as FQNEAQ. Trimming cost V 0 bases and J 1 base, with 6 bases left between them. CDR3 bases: TGTGCCAGCAGCTTAGCGGTACTGAACACCGGGGAGCTGTTTTTT. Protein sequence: CASSLAVLNTGELFF.

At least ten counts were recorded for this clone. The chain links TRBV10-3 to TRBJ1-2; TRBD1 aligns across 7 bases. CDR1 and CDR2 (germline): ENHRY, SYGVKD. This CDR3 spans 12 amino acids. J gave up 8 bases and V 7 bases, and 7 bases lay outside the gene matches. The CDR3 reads CAIMQGEGGYTF. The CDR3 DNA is TGTGCCATCATGCAGGGGGAAGGCGGCTACACCTTC.

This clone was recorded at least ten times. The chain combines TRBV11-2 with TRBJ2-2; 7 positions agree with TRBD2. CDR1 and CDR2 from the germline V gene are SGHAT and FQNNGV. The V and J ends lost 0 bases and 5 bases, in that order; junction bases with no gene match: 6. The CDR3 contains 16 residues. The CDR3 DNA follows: TGTGCCAGCAGCTTAGATGCGGCGGGGGAGACCGGGGAGCTGTTTTTT. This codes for CASSLDAAGETGELFF.

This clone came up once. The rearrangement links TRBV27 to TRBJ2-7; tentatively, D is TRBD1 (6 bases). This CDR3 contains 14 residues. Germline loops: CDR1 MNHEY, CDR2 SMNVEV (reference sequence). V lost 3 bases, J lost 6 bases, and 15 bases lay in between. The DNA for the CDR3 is TGTGCCAGCAGTTTCCGGGACACGCTCGGCGAGCAGTACTTC. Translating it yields CASSFRDTLGEQYF.

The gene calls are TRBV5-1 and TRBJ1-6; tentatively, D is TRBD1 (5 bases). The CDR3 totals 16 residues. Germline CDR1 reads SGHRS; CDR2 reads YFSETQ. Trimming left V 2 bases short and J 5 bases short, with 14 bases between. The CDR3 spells CASSLQAPSNNSPLHF. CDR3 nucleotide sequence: TGCGCCAGCAGCTTACAGGCCCCCTCTAATAATTCACCCCTCCACTTT. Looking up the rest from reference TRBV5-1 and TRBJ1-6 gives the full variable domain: KAGVTQTPRYLIKTRGQQVTLSCSPISGHRSVSWYQQTPGQGLQFLFEYFSETQRNKGNFPGRFSGRQFSNSRSEMNVSTLELGDSALYLCASSLQAPSNNSPLHFGNGTRLTVT.

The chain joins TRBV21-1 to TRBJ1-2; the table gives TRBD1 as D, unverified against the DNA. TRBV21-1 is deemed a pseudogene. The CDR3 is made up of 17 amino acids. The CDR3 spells CASSKTPGQGSCMGYTF. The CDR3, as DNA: TGTGCCAGCAGCAAAACTCCGGGACAGGGATCGTGCATGGGCTACACCTTC.

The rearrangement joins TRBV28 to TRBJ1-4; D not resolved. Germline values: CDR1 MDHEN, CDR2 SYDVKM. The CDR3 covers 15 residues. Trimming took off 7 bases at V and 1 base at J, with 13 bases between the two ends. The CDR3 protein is CASNRMTLTNEKLFF. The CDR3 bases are TGTGCCAGCAACCGCATGACACTAACTAATGAAAAACTGTTTTTT.

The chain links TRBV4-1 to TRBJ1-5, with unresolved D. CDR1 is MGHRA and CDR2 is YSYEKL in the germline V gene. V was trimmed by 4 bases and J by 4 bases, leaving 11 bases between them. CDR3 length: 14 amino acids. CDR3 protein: CASSPRAVNQPQHF. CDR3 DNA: TGCGCCAGCAGCCCGCGGGCAGTTAATCAGCCCCAGCATTTT.

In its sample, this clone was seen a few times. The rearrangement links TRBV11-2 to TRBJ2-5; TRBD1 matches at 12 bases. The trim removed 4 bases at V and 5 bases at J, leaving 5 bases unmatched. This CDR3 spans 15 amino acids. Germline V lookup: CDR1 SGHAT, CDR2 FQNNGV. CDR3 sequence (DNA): TGTGCCAGCAGCTGGGGACAGGGGGCATGGGAGACCCAGTACTTC. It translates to CASSWGQGAWETQYF.

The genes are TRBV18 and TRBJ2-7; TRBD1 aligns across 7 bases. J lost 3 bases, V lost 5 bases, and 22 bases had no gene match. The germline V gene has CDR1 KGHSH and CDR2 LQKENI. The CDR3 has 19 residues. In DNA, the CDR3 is TGTGCCAGCTCAGCGCAAAACACCGACAGGGACGATGGGAGCTACGAGCAGTACTTC. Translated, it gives CASSAQNTDRDDGSYEQYF. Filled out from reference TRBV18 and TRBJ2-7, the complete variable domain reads NAGVMQNPRHLVRRRGQEARLRCSPMKGHSHVYWYRQLPEEGLKFMVYLQKENIIDESGMPKERFSAEFPKEGPSILRIQQVVRGDSAAYFCASSAQNTDRDDGSYEQYFGPGTRLTVT.

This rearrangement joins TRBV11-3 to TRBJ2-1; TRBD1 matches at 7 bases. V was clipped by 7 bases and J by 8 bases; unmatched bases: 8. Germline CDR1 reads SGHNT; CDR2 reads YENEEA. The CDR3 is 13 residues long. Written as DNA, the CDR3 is TGTGCCAGCAACCGGGACAGCGACGATGAGCAGTTCTTC. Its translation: CASNRDSDDEQFF.

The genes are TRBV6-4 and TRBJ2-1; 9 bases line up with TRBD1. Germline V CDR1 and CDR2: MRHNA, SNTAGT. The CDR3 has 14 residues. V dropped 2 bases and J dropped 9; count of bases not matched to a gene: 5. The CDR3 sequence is CASSDEGQGGEQFF. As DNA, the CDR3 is TGTGCCAGCAGTGACGAGGGACAGGGAGGTGAGCAGTTCTTC.

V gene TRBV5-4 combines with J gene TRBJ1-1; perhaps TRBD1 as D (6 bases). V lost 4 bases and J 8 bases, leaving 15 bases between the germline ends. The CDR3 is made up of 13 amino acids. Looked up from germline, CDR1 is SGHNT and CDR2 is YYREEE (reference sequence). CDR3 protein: CASSLGGATEAFF. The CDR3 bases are TGTGCCAGCAGCCTCGGGGGGGCGACCGAAGCTTTCTTT.

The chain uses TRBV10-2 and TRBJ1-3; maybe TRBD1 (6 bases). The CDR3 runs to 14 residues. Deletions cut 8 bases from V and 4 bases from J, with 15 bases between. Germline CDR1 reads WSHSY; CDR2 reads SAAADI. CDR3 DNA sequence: TGCGCCAGCTATGACAGGCGTCGCGGAAACACCATATATTTT. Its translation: CASYDRRRGNTIYF.

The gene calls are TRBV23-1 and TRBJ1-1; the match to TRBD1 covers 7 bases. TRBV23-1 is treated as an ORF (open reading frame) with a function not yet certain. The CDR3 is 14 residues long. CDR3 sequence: CADVGGSKNTEAFF. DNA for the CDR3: TGCGCAGATGTAGGGGGCAGTAAGAACACTGAAGCTTTCTTT.

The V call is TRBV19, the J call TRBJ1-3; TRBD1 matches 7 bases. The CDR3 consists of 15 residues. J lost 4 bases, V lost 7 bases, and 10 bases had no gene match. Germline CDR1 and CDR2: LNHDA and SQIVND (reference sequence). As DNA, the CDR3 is TGTGCCAGTATGGACCCTGGGACAGAAGGAAACACCATATATTTT. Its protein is CASMDPGTEGNTIYF.

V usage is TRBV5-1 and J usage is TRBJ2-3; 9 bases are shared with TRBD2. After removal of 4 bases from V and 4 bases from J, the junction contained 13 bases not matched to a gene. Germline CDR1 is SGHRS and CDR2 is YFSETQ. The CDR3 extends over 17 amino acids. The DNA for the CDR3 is TGCGCCAGCAGCATGTACGGAGGGACTAGCCGCCCAGATACGCAGTATTTT. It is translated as CASSMYGGTSRPDTQYF.

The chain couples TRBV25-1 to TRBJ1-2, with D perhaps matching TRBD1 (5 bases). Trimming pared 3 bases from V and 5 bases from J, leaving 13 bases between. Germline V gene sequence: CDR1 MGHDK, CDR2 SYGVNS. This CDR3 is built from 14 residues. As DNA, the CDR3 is TGTGCCAGCAGTGATGTGACAGCAGTATATGGCTACACCTTC. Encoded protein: CASSDVTAVYGYTF.

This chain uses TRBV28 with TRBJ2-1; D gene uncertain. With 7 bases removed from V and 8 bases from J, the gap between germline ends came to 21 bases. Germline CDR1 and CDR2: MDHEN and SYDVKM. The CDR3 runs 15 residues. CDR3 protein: CASNPRRISKDEQFF. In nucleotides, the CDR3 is TGTGCCAGCAACCCTCGCAGGATATCTAAAGATGAGCAGTTCTTC.

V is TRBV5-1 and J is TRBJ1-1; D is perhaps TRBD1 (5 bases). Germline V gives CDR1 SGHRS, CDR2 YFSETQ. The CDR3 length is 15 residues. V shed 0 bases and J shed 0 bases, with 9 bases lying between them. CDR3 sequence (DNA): TGCGCCAGCAGCTTGGGGGCAGGGATGAACACTGAAGCTTTCTTT. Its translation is CASSLGAGMNTEAFF. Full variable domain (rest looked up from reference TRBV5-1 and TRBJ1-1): KAGVTQTPRYLIKTRGQQVTLSCSPISGHRSVSWYQQTPGQGLQFLFEYFSETQRNKGNFPGRFSGRQFSNSRSEMNVSTLELGDSALYLCASSLGAGMNTEAFFGQGTRLTVV.

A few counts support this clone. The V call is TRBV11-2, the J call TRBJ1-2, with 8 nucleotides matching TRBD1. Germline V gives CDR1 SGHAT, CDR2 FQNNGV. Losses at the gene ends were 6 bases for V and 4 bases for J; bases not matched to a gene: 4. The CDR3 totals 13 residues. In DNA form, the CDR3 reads TGTGCCAGCAGGCAGACAGGGGCCTATGGCTACACCTTC. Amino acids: CASRQTGAYGYTF.

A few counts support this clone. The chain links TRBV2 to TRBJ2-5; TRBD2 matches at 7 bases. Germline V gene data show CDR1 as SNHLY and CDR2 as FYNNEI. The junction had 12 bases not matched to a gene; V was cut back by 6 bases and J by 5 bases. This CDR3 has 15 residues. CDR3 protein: CASRGRVAPGETQYF. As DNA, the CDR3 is TGTGCCAGCAGGGGGAGGGTAGCGCCGGGGGAGACCCAGTACTTC.

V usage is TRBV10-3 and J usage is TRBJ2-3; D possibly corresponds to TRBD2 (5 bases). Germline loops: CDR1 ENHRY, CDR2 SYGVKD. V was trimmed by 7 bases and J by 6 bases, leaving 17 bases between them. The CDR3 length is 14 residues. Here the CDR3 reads CAITPGSKSDTQYF. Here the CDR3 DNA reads TGTGCCATCACCCCGGGGTCAAAATCGGATACGCAGTATTTT.

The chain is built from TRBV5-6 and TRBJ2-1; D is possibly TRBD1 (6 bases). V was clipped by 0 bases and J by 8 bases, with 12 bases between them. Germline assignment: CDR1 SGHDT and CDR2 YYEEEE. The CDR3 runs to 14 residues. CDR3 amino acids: CASSLDTGSYEQFF. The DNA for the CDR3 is TGTGCCAGCAGCTTGGATACAGGGAGCTATGAGCAGTTCTTC.

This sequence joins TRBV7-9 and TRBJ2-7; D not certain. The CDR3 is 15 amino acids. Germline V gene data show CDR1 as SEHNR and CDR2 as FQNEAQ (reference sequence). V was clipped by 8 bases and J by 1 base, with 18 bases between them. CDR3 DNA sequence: TGTGCCAGCCGCTCCCCGGCAGGCCCATCCTACGAGCAGTACTTC. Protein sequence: CASRSPAGPSYEQYF.

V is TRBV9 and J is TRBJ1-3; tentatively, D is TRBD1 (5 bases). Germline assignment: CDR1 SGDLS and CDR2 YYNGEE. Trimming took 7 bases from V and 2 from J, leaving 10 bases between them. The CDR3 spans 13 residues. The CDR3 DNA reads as TGTGCCAGCGGGTCCAGGGCTGGAAACACCATATATTTT. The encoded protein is CASGSRAGNTIYF.

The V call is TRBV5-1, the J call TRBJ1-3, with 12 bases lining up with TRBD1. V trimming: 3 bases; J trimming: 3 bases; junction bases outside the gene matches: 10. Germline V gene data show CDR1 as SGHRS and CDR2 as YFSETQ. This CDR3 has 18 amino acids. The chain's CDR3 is CASSSGTGGFGGGNTIYF. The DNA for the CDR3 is TGCGCCAGCAGCTCCGGGACAGGGGGCTTTGGGGGTGGAAACACCATATATTTT. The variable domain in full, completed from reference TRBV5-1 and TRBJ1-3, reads KAGVTQTPRYLIKTRGQQVTLSCSPISGHRSVSWYQQTPGQGLQFLFEYFSETQRNKGNFPGRFSGRQFSNSRSEMNVSTLELGDSALYLCASSSGTGGFGGGNTIYFGEGSWLTVV.

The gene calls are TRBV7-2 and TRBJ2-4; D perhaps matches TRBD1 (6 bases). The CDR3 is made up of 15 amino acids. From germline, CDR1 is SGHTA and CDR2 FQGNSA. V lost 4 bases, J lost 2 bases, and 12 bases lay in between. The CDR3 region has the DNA TGTGCCAGCAGCTCCGAAGGGGGTTCCAAAAACATTCAGTACTTC. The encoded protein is CASSSEGGSKNIQYF.

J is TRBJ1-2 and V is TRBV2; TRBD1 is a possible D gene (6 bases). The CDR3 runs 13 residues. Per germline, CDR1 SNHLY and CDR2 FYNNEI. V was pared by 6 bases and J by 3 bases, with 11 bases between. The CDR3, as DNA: TGTGCCAGCAGCAGGGGAACGGACTATGGCTACACCTTC. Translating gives CASSRGTDYGYTF.

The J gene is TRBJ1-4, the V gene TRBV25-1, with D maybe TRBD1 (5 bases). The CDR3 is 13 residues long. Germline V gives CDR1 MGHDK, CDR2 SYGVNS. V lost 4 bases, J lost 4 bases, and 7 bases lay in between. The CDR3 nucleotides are TGTGCCAGCAGTGGGGGGGGTAATGAAAAACTGTTTTTT. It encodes CASSGGGNEKLFF.